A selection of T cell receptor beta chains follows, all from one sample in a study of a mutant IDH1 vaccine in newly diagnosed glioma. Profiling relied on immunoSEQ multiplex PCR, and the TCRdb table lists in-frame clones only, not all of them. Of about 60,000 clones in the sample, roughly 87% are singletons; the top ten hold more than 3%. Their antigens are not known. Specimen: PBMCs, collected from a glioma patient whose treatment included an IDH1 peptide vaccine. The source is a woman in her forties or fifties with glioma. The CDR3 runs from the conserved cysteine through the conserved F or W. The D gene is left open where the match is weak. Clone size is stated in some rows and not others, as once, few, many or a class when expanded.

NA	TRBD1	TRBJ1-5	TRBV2	TGTGCCAGCAGCTGGGGGACAGCCAGCAATCAGCCCCAGCATTTT	CASSWGTASNQPQHF
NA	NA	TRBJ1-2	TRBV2	TGTGCCAGCAGTGTCCGCGCCTCGGAGATTTATGGCTACACCTTC	CASSVRASEIYGYTF
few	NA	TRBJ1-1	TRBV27	TGTGCCAGCAGTTTCTCTGGGGGCTTGAACACTGAAGCTTTCTTT	CASSFSGGLNTEAFF
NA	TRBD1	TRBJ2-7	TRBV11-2	TGTGCCAGCAGCTCGGGACAGGCCCCTTACGAGCAGTACTTC	CASSSGQAPYEQYF
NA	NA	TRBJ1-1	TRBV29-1	TGCAGCGTTCTGGCGGGTCTGAACACTGAAGCTTTCTTT	CSVLAGLNTEAFF
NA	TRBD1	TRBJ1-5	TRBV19	TGTGCCAGCACAAACAGGGGGGTGGTTCAGCCCCAGCATTTT	CASTNRGVVQPQHF
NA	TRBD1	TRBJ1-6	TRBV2	TGTGCCAGCAGTGACAGGGGGAGCTCCTATAATTCACCCCTCCACTTT	CASSDRGSSYNSPLHF
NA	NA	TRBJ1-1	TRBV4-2	TGTGCCAGCAGCCATGCAAGTGGAACGGCAGGGCCTGAAGCTTTCTTT	CASSHASGTAGPEAFF
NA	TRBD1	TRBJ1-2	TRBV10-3	TGTGCCATCAGTGACCCAGTTTTACAGGGGAACCATGGCTACACCTTC	CAISDPVLQGNHGYTF
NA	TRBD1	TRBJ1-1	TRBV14	TGTGCCAGCAGCCAGGGCTACCAGGGGGCTGAAGCTTTCTTT	CASSQGYQGAEAFF
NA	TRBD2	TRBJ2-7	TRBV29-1	TGCAGCGTTGAGGGAGGGATCGGTTACGAGCAGTACTTC	CSVEGGIGYEQYF
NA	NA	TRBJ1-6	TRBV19	TGTGCCAGTAGAGAGGGTTACGGCGTAAATTCACCCCTCCACTTT	CASREGYGVNSPLHF
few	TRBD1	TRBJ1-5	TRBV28	TGTGCCAGCAATTGGGACAGCGATCAGCCCCAGCATTTT	CASNWDSDQPQHF
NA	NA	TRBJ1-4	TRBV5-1	TGCGCCAGCAGCCCCCGGGACAATGAAAAACTGTTTTTT	CASSPRDNEKLFF
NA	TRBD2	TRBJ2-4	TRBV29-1	TGCAGCGCCGTGCTAGCGGGGAAAGCCAAAAACATTCAGTACTTC	CSAVLAGKAKNIQYF
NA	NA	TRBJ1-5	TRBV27	TGTGCCAGCAGTATTGGGGGGCCCAATCAGCCCCAGCATTTT	CASSIGGPNQPQHF
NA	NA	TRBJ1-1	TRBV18	TGTGCCAGCTCAACCATGAACACTGAAGCTTTCTTT	CASSTMNTEAFF
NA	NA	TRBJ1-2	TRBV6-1	TGTGCCAGCACCCTTACAGGGTACGGCTACACCTTC	CASTLTGYGYTF
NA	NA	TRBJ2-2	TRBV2	TGTGCCAGCAGTGGAGGGCGGGGCAACACCGGGGAGCTGTTTTTT	CASSGGRGNTGELFF
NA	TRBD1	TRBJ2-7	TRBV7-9	TGTGCCAGCAGGAAAACAGGGGGCGACGAGCAGTACTTC	CASRKTGGDEQYF
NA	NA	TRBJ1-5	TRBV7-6	TGTGCCAGCAGCTCCCTGCAGGGGCCGCGTCGTAGCAATCAGCCCCAGCATTTT	CASSSLQGPRRSNQPQHF
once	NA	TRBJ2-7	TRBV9	TGTGCCAGCAGCGTAGCTGCGTCCGGGGGAAACTACGAGCAGTACTTC	CASSVAASGGNYEQYF
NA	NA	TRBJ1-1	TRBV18	TGTGCCAGCTCACGAAATCGTATTGACGGGAACACTGAAGCTTTCTTT	CASSRNRIDGNTEAFF
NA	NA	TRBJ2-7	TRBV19	TGTGCCAGTAGCCCCTTTGTTAGGGAAGAAGCCTACGAGCAGTACTTC	CASSPFVREEAYEQYF
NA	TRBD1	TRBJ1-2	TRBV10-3	TGTGCCATCAGCGGGACAGCTAACTATGGCTACACCTTC	CAISGTANYGYTF
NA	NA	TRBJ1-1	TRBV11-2	TGTGCCAGCAGCTTAGATGGTTTAACTGAAGCTTTCTTT	CASSLDGLTEAFF
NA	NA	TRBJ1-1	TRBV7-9	TGTGCCAGCAGTTTAGTCGGAACCTTTGAAGCTTTCTTT	CASSLVGTFEAFF